This T cell receptor beta chain was identified in a study of glioma-infiltrating T cells after dendritic cell vaccination. Study summary: Samples are from glioblastoma patients in Phase I and II dendritic cell vaccine trials.

As concerns this clone: What it binds is not known.

J lost 0 bases, V lost 6 bases, and 5 bases had no gene match. This CDR3 is 15 amino acids long. Germline V gene sequence: CDR1 SNHLY, CDR2 FYNNEI. Study conclusions and caveats: Survival was not directly related to TCR clonality in these patients.

Up to 2 ug genomic DNA was used for TCRB CDR3 amplification. TCRdb keeps only in-frame clones here, not all; method: immunoSEQ multiplex PCR. The table records about 67,000 clones, 80% to 85% of them present only once. Fresh-frozen tumor tissue and more than two years of survival data were available for all. This sequence was found in a human donor with glioblastoma. The sequences come from blood, collected before dendritic cell vaccination. The gene calls are TRBV2 and TRBJ1-3, with 7 bases identical to TRBD1. The CDR3 reads CASRGRTGSGNTIYF. The CDR3 DNA follows: TGTGCCAGCAGGGGCCGGACAGGCTCTGGAAACACCATATATTTT.